The clone carrying this TCR beta chain was observed a few times. Amplifying from RNA transcripts, the study obtained TCR beta CDR3 regions. The authors performed first-round RT-PCR with HTBI primers and then a second-round multiplex PCR. TCRdb processed the multiplex PCR reads anew with MiXCR; each CDR3 protein has one entry. Of about 500,000 distinct CDR3 sequences listed, less than 40% were seen once; the top ten hold about 4.1%. This CDR3 has 16 residues. Trimming removed 2 bases from V and 4 bases from J; junction bases left unmatched: 8. Germline V gene sequence: CDR1 ENHRY, CDR2 SYGVKD. This entry belongs to a study of Graves' ophthalmopathy and Graves' hyperthyroidism. Study-wide context: Absence of ophthalmopathy within 18 months of follow-up defined stable hyperthyroidism.

The origin of this receptor is an adult man with Graves' hyperthyroidism. This chain uses TRBV10-3 with TRBJ2-3, with TRBD2 identical over 8 bases. The material sequenced was peripheral blood or thyroid tissue (not recorded which). The CDR3, as DNA: TGTGCCATCAGTGAGAGGGTAGCGGGACTCTCAGATACGCAGTATTTT. This codes for CAISERVAGLSDTQYF.